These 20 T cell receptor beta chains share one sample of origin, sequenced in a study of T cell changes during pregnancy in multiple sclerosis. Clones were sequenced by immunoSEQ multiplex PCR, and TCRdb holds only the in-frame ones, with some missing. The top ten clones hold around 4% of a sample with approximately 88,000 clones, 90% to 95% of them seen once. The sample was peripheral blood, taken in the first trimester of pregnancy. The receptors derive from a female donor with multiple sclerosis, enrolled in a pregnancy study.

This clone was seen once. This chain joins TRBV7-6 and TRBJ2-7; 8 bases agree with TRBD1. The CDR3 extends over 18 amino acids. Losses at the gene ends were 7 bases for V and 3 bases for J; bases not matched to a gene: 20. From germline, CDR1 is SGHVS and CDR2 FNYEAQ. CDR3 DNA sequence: TGTGCCAGCACCTCAACCCAACCGGGACAGGCCTTTTTCTACGAGCAGTACTTC. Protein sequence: CASTSTQPGQAFFYEQYF.

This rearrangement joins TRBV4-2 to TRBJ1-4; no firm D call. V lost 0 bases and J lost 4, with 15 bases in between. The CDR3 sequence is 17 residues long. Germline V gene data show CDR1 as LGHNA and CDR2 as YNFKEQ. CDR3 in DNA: TGTGCCAGCAGCCAAGATCCCGCGGGAGCCTTTAATGAAAAACTGTTTTTT. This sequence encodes CASSQDPAGAFNEKLFF.

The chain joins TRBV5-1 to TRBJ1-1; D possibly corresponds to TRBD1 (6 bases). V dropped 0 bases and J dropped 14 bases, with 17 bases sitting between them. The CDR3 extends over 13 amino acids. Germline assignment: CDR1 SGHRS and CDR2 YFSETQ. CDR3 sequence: CASSLVQGQMAFF. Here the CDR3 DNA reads TGCGCCAGCAGCTTGGTACAAGGACAGATGGCCTTCTTT.

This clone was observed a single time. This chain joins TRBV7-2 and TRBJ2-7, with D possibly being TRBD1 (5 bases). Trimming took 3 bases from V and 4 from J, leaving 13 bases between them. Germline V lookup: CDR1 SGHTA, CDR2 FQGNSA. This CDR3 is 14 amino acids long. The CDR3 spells CASSFQGSRYEQYF. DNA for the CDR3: TGTGCCAGCAGCTTCCAGGGTAGTCGGTACGAGCAGTACTTC.

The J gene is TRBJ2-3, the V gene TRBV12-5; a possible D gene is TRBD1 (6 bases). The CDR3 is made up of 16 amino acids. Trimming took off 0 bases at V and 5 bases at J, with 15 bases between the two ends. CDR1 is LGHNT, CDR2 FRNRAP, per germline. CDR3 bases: TGTGCTAGTGGTTTGGTATTAAGGGGGACGATAGATACGCAGTATTTT. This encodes CASGLVLRGTIDTQYF.

CDR3 protein: CASSVAWGLDYGYTF. In DNA, the CDR3 is TGTGCCAGCAGCGTAGCTTGGGGGCTCGACTATGGCTACACCTTC. This rearrangement joins TRBV9 to TRBJ1-2; perhaps TRBD1 as D (6 bases). This CDR3 spans 15 amino acids. V was pared by 0 bases and J by 3 bases, with 12 bases between. CDR1 and CDR2 (germline): SGDLS, YYNGEE.

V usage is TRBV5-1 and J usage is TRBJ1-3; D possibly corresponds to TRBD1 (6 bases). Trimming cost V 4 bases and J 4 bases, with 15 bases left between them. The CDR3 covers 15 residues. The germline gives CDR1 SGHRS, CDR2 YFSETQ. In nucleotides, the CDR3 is TGCGCCAGCAGCGTCTCAGGGGCCGGGGGAAACACCATATATTTT. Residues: CASSVSGAGGNTIYF.

The CDR3 loop is CASSFRGIPYNEQFF. The CDR3 coding sequence is TGTGCCAGCAGCTTCCGGGGTATTCCCTACAATGAGCAGTTCTTC. The chain combines TRBV5-6 with TRBJ2-1, with D perhaps TRBD2 (5 bases). This CDR3 comprises 15 residues. Germline V gene data show CDR1 as SGHDT and CDR2 as YYEEEE. V dropped 2 bases and J dropped 2 bases, with 11 bases sitting between them. The whole variable domain, remainder taken from reference TRBV5-6 and TRBJ2-1, is DAGVTQSPTHLIKTRGQQVTLRCSPKSGHDTVSWYQQALGQGPQFIFQYYEEEERQRGNFPDRFSGHQFPNYSSELNVNALLLGDSALYLCASSFRGIPYNEQFFGPGTRLTVL.

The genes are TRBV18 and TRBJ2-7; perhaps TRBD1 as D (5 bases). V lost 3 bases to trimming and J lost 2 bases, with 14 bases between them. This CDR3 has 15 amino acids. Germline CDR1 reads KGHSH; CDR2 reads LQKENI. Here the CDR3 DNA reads TGTGCCAGCTCACCGTTACCCCAGGGCCCCTACGAGCAGTACTTC. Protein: CASSPLPQGPYEQYF.

This CDR3 is CASSLVGDEQFF. In DNA form, the CDR3 reads TGTGCCAGCAGCTTGGTAGGGGATGAGCAGTTCTTC. J is TRBJ2-1 and V is TRBV11-1, with D possibly being TRBD1 (5 bases). Trimming took off 3 bases at V and 8 bases at J, with 8 bases between the two ends. Looked up from germline, CDR1 is SGHAT and CDR2 is FQDESV (reference sequence). The CDR3 consists of 12 residues. The full variable domain, its missing parts supplied by reference TRBV11-1 and TRBJ2-1, is EAEVAQSPRYKITEKSQAVAFWCDPISGHATLYWYRQILGQGPELLVQFQDESVVDDSQLPKDRFSAERLKGVDSTLKIQPAELGDSAMYLCASSLVGDEQFFGPGTRLTVL.

CDR3 sequence reads: CASRPAQAPYEQYF. CDR3 coding DNA: TGTGCCAGCAGGCCCGCTCAAGCACCCTACGAGCAGTACTTC. V is TRBV6-5 and J is TRBJ2-7; D is uncertain. Germline V gene data show CDR1 as MNHEY and CDR2 as SVGAGI. CDR3 size: 14 residues. The V end was cut by 6 bases, the J end by 2 bases, with 14 bases between.

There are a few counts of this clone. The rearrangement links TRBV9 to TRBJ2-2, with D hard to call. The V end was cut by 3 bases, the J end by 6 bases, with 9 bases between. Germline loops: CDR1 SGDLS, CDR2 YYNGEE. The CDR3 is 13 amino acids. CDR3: CASSAFGAGELFF. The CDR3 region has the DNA TGTGCCAGCAGCGCTTTCGGTGCCGGGGAGCTGTTTTTT.

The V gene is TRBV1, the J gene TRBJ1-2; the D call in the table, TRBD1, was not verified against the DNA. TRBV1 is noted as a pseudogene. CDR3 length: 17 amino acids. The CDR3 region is CTSSQDPHPQGNYGYTF. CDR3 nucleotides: TGCACCAGCAGCCAAGATCCCCACCCCCAGGGGAATTATGGCTACACCTTC.

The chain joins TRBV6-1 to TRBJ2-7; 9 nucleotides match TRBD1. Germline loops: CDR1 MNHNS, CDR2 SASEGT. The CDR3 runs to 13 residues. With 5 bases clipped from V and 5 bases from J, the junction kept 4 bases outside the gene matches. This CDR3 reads CASSPTGGHEQYF. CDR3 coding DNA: TGTGCCAGCAGTCCGACAGGGGGGCACGAGCAGTACTTC.

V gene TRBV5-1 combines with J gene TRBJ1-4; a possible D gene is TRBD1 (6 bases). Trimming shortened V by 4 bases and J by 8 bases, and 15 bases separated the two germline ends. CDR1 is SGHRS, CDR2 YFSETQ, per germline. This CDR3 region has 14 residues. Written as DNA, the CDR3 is TGCGCCAGCAGCCTACAGGGATTCAACGAAAAACTGTTTTTT. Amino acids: CASSLQGFNEKLFF.

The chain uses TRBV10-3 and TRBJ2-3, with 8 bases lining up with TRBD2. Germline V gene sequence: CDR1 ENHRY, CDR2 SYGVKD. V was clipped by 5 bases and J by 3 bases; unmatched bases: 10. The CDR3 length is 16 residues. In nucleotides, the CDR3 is TGTGCCATCAGTTACGGACTAGCCGGGATAACAGATACGCAGTATTTT. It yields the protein CAISYGLAGITDTQYF.

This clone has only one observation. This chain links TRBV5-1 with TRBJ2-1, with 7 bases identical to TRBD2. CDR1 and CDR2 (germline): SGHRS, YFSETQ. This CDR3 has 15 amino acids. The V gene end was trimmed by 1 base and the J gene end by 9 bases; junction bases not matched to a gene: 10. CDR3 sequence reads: CASSLRAGERGEQFF. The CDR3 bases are TGCGCCAGCAGCTTGAGAGCGGGTGAGCGGGGTGAGCAGTTCTTC. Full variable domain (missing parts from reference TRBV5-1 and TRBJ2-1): KAGVTQTPRYLIKTRGQQVTLSCSPISGHRSVSWYQQTPGQGLQFLFEYFSETQRNKGNFPGRFSGRQFSNSRSEMNVSTLELGDSALYLCASSLRAGERGEQFFGPGTRLTVL.

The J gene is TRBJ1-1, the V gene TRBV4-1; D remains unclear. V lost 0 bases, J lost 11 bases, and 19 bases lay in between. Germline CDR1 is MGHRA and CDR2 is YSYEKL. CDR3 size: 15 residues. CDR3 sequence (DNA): TGCGCCAGCAGCCAAGAGGTCTGGGCCGGGGATGAGGCTTTCTTT. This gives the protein CASSQEVWAGDEAFF.

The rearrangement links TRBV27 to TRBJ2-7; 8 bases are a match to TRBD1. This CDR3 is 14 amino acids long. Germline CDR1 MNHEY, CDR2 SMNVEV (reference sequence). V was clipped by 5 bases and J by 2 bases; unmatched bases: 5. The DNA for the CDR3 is TGTGCCAGCAGTCTCCTGGGACAGGCCTACGAGCAGTACTTC. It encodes CASSLLGQAYEQYF.

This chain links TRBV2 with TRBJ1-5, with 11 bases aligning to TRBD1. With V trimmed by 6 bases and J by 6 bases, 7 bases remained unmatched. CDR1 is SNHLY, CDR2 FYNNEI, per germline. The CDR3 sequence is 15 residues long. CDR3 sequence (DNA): TGTGCCAGCAGCCCGGGACAGGGGGGGAGTCAGCCCCAGCATTTT. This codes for CASSPGQGGSQPQHF.